This TCR beta chain was recovered during a study of brain T cells in children with intractable seizures. Data came from immunoSEQ multiplex PCR; TCRdb stores just in-frame clones and leaves some out. This table has 300,000 to 400,000 clones, about 94% appearing once. Documented time point: blood from clinic visit 5 months post-surgery; TSC patient then seizure free. With respect to this clone: Its antigen is undetermined.

Study-level findings and limits: Clones missing pre-surgery may reflect undersampling of that blood sample. Viral specificity was inferred only from CDR3 similarity; HCMV serostatus was unknown.

Germline V gene data show CDR1 as SNHLY and CDR2 as FYNNEI. V lost 6 bases and J 6 bases, leaving 12 bases between the germline ends. The CDR3 sequence is 13 residues long. This sequence originates from a boy less than two years old with tuberous sclerosis and intractable seizures. V usage is TRBV2 and J usage is TRBJ2-1, with D perhaps TRBD2 (6 bases). The material sequenced was peripheral blood, taken approximately 5 months after surgery. The CDR3 region has the DNA TGTGCCAGCAGGACGGGACTGCCCAATGAGCAGTTCTTC. This gives the protein CASRTGLPNEQFF.